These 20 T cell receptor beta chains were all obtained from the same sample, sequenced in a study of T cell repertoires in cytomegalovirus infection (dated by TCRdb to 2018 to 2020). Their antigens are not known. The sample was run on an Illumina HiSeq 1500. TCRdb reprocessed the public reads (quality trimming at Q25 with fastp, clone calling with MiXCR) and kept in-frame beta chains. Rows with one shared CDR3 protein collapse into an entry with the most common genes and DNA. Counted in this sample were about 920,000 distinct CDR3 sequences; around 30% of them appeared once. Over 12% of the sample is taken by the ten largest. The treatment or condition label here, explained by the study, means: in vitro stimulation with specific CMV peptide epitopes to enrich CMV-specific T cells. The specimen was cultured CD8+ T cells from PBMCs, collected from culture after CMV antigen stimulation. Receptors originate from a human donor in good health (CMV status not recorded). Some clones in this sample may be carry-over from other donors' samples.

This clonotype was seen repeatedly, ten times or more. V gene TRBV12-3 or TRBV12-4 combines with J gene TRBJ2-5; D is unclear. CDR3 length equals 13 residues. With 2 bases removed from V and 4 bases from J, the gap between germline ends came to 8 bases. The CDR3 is CASSLTGLETQYF. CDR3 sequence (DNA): TGTGCCAGCAGTTTAACGGGCCTAGAGACCCAGTACTTC.

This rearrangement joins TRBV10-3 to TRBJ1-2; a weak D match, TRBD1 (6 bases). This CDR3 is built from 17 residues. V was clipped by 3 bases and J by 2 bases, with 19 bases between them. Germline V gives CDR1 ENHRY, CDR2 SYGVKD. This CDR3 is CAISDLAGTMINYGYTF. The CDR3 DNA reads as TGTGCCATCAGTGACCTAGCCGGGACAATGATCAACTATGGCTACACCTTC.

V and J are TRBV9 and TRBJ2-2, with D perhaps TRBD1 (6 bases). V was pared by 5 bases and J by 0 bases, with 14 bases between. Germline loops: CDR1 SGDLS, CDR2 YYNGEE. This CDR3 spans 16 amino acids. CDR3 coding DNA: TGTGCCAGCAGGGCCATGGGGACAACGAACACCGGGGAGCTGTTTTTT. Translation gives CASRAMGTTNTGELFF.

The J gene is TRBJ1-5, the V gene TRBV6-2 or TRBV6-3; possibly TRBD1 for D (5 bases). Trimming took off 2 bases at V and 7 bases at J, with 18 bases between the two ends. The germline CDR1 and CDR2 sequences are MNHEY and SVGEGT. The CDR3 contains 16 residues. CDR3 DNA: TGTGCCAGCAGTTACGGGAAGTGGGGCATGGTACAGCCCCAGCATTTT. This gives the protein CASSYGKWGMVQPQHF.

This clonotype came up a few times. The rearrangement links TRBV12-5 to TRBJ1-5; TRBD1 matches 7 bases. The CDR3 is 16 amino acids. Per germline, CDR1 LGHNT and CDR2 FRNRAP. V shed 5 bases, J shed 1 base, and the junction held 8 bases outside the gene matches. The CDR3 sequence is CASGPRDRASNQPQHF. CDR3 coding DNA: TGTGCTAGTGGTCCACGAGACAGGGCGAGCAATCAGCCCCAGCATTTT.

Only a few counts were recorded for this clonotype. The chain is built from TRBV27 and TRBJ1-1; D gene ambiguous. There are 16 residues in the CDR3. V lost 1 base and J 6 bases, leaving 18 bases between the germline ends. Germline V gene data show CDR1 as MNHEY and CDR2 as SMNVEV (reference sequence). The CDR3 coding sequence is TGTGCCAGCAGTTTATTCAACACACCGGGGAGGGCTGAAGCTTTCTTT. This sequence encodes CASSLFNTPGRAEAFF.

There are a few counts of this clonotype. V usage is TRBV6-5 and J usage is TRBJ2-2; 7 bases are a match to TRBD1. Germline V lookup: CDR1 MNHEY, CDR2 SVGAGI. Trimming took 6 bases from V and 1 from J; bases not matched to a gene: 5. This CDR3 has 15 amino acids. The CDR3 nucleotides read TGTGCCAGCAGGACCGGGACAGAGAACACCGGGGAGCTGTTTTTT. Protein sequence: CASRTGTENTGELFF.

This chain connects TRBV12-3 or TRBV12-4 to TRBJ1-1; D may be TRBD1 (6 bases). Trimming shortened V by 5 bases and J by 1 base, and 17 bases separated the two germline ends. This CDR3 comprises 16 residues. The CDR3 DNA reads TGTGCCAGCAGTCCCCCAGTGGGGGGGCCGAACACTGAAGCTTTCTTT. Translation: CASSPPVGGPNTEAFF.

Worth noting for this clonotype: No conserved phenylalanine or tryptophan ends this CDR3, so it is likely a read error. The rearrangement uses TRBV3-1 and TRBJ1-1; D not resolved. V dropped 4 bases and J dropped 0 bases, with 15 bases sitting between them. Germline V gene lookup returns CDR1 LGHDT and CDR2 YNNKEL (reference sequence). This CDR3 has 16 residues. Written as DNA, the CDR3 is TGTGCCAGCAGCCCTGACACCACCGTAGTGAACACTGAAGCTTTCTCT. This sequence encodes CASSPDTTVVNTEAFS.

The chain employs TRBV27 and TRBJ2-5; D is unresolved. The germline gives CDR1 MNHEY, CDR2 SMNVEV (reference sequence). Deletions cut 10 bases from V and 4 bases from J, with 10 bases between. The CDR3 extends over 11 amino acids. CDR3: CATRALETQYF. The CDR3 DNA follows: TGTGCCACCCGGGCTTTAGAGACCCAGTACTTC.

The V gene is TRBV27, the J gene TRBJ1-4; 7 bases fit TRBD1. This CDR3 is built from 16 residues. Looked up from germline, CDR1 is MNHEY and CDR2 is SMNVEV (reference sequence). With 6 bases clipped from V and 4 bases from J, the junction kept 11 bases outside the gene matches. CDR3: CASRGQSFLSNEKLFF. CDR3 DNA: TGTGCCAGCAGGGGACAGAGTTTCCTTAGTAATGAAAAACTGTTTTTT. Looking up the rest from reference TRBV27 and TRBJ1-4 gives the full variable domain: EAQVTQNPRYLITVTGKKLTVTCSQNMNHEYMSWYRQDPGLGLRQIYYSMNVEVTDKGDVPEGYKVSRKEKRNFPLILESPSPNQTSLYFCASRGQSFLSNEKLFFGSGTQLSVL.

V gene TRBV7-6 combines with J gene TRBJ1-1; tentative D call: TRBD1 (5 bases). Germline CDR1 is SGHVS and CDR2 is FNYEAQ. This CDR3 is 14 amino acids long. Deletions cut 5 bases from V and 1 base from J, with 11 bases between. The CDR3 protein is CASSPGFGNTEAFF. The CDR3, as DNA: TGTGCCAGCAGCCCAGGGTTCGGGAACACTGAAGCTTTCTTT. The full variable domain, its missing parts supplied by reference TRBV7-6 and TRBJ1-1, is GAGVSQSPRYKVTKRGQDVALRCDPISGHVSLYWYRQALGQGPEFLTYFNYEAQQDKSGLPNDRFSAERPEGSISTLTIQRTEQRDSAMYRCASSPGFGNTEAFFGQGTRLTVV.

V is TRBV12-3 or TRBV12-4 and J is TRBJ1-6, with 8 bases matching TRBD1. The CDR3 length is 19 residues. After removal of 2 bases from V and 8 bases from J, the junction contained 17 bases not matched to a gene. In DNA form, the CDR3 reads TGTGCCAGCAGTTTAAGAGTGGGGGGTCGCGGGACAGGAGATTCACCCCTCCACTTT. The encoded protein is CASSLRVGGRGTGDSPLHF.

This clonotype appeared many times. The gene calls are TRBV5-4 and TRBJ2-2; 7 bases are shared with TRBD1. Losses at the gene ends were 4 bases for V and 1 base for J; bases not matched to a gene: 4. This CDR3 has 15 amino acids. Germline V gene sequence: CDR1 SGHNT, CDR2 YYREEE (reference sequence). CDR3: CASSLGTENTGELFF. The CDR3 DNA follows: TGTGCCAGCAGCCTTGGGACAGAGAACACCGGGGAGCTGTTTTTT. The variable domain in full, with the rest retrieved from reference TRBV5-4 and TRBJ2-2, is ETGVTQSPTHLIKTRGQQVTLRCSSQSGHNTVSWYQQALGQGPQFIFQYYREEENGRGNFPPRFSGLQFPNYSSELNVNALELDDSALYLCASSLGTENTGELFFGEGSRLTVL.

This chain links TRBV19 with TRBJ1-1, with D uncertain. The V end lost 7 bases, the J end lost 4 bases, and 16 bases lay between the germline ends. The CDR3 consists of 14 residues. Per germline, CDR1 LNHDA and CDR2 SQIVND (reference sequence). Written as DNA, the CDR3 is TGTGCCAGTAAAAGGTGGGGAGAGGGCACTGAAGCTTTCTTT. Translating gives CASKRWGEGTEAFF.

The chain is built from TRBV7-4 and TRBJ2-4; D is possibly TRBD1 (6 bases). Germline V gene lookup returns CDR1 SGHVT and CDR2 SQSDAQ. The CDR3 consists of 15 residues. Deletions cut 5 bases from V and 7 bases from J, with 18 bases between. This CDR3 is CASSHTGIVGNIQYF. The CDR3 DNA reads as TGTGCCAGCAGCCATACAGGGATAGTCGGCAACATTCAGTACTTC.

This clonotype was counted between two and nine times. CDR3 in amino acids: CASSSPGKGWTGELFF. For the CDR3, the DNA is TGTGCCAGCAGCTCGCCAGGAAAAGGATGGACCGGGGAGCTGTTTTTT. The chain has TRBV7-9 and TRBJ2-2; D is unclear. This CDR3 comprises 16 residues. CDR1 and CDR2 from the germline V gene are SEHNR and FQNEAQ (reference sequence). V was clipped by 4 bases and J by 5 bases, with 17 bases between them.

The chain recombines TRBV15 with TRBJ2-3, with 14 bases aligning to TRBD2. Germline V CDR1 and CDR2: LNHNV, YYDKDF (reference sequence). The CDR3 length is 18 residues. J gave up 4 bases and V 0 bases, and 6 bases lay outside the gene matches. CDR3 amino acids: CATSRDGTSGGPADTQYF. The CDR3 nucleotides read TGTGCCACCAGCAGAGATGGGACTAGCGGGGGACCCGCAGATACGCAGTATTTT.

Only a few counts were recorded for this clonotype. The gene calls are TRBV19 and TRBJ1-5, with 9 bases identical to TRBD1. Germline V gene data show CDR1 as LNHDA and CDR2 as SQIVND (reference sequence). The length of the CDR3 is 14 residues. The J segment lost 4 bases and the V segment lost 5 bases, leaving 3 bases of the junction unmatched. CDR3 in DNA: TGTGCCAGTAGTTGGGACAGGGTTAATCAGCCCCAGCATTTT. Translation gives CASSWDRVNQPQHF.

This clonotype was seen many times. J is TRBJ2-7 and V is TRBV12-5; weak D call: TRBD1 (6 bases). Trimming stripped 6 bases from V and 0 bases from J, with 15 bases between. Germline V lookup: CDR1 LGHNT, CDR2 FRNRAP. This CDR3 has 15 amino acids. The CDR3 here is CASGRNRVVSYEQYF. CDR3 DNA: TGTGCTAGTGGCCGTAACAGGGTCGTCTCCTACGAGCAGTACTTC.